This is a list of T cell receptor beta chains from one sample in a study of cytomegalovirus exposure and HLA in healthy donors. Repertoires were generated with immunoSEQ multiplex PCR, while TCRdb's copy carries only in-frame clones and drops some. The data show just over 150,000 clones, roughly 88% seen once. Sequenced input: PBMCs. The receptors originated from a man aged 50-59 years in good health and CMV-seropositive. Both conserved end residues are part of each CDR3. D genes are given only for firm matches. Size is omitted from some rows. Given values are once, few, many or a class for expanded clones.

D gene	clone size	V gene	J gene	CDR3 DNA	CDR3 protein
-	-	TRBV19	TRBJ2-3	TGTGCCAGTAGCCCGGCTCAGCGTTACGCTAGCACAGATACGCAGTATTTT	CASSPAQRYASTDTQYF
TRBD1	-	TRBV7-6	TRBJ2-7	TGTGCCAGCAGTTCGGAGAGGACAGGGGCCTCCTACGAGCAGTACTTC	CASSSERTGASYEQYF
TRBD1	-	TRBV6-6	TRBJ1-2	TGTGCCGGTCATAAACAGGGGAGCTATGGCTACACCTTC	CAGHKQGSYGYTF
-	-	TRBV9	TRBJ1-1	TGTGCCAGCAGCGTATCCTCCATGGACATTGGCACTGAAGCTTTCTTT	CASSVSSMDIGTEAFF
TRBD2	-	TRBV7-9	TRBJ2-5	TGTGCCAGCAGCTCTAGCGGGAGGGCCAAAGGGAGAGAGACCCAGTACTTC	CASSSSGRAKGRETQYF
TRBD1	-	TRBV29-1	TRBJ1-5	TGCAGCGTAGGACAGGGCGAACGTCAGCCCCAGCATTTT	CSVGQGERQPQHF
-	once	TRBV19	TRBJ2-1	TGTGCCAGTAGTATCTGGCGGGGGCAAACCAATGAGCAGTTCTTC	CASSIWRGQTNEQFF
-	-	TRBV18	TRBJ1-3	TGTGCCAGCTCAGATACAGGGAGCGTCTCTGGAAACACCATATATTTT	CASSDTGSVSGNTIYF
-	-	TRBV5-1	TRBJ2-1	TGCGCCAGCAGCTGGACTCTCGGCAACTCCTACAATGAGCAGTTCTTC	CASSWTLGNSYNEQFF
-	-	TRBV4-1	TRBJ2-2	TGCGCCAGCAGCCAAGATCGGGTCGGGGAGCTGTTTTTT	CASSQDRVGELFF
TRBD1	-	TRBV11-2	TRBJ1-1	TGTGCCAGCAGCATCGCCGGGACAGGGCCGCAGAACACTGAAGCTTTCTTT	CASSIAGTGPQNTEAFF